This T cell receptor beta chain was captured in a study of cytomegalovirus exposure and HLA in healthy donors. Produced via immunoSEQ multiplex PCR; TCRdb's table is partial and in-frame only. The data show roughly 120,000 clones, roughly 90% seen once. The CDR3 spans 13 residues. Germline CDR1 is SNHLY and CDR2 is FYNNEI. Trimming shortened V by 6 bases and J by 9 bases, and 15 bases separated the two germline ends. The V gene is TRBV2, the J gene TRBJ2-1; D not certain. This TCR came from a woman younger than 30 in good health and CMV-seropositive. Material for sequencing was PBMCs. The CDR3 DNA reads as TGTGCCAGCAGGCGAGGTGTAGAGCTTGAGCAGTTCTTC. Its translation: CASRRGVELEQFF.